This TCR beta chain was sequenced during a study of cytomegalovirus exposure and HLA in healthy donors. Overall study results and limits: A later analysis associated some 16,000 TCR beta sequences with HLA alleles at a 0.05 false discovery rate.

The PCR was carried out with 60 Vbeta primers and 13 Jbeta primers. Some clones are missing from TCRdb's copy, which holds only in-frame ones; the method was immunoSEQ multiplex PCR. The sample consists of under 150,000 clones, around three quarters of them appearing once. On this clone: The antigen is not known.

Sequenced input: PBMCs. The TCR originated in a man younger than 40 in good health and CMV-seropositive.

The CDR3 loop reads CASSLWGTGNQPQHF. The CDR3 DNA sequence: TGTGCCAGCAGTTTATGGGGGACTGGCAATCAGCCCCAGCATTTT. This chain uses TRBV27 with TRBJ1-5; D perhaps matches TRBD1 (5 bases). Trimming shortened V by 1 base and J by 2 bases, and 9 bases separated the two germline ends. This CDR3 is built from 15 residues. Germline values: CDR1 MNHEY, CDR2 SMNVEV (reference sequence).